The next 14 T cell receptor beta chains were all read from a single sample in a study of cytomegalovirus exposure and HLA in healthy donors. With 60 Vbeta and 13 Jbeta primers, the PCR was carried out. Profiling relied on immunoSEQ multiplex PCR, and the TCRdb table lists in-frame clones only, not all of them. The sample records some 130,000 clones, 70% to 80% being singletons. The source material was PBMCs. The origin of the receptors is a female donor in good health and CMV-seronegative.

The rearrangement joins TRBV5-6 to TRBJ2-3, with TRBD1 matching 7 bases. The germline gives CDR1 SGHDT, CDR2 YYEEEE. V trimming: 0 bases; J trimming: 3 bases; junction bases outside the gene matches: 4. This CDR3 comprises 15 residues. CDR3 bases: TGTGCCAGCAGCTTGGGACCGGGACAGACAGATACGCAGTATTTT. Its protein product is CASSLGPGQTDTQYF. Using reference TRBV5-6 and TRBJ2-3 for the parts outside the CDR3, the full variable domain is DAGVTQSPTHLIKTRGQQVTLRCSPKSGHDTVSWYQQALGQGPQFIFQYYEEEERQRGNFPDRFSGHQFPNYSSELNVNALLLGDSALYLCASSLGPGQTDTQYFGPGTRLTVL.

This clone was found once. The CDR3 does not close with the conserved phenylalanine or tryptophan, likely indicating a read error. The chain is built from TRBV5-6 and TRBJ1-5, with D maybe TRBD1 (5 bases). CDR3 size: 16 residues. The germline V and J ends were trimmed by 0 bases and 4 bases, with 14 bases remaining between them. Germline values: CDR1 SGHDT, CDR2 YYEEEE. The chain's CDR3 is CASSLGGGAGNQPQHL. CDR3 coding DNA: TGTGCCAGCAGCTTGGGTGGAGGGGCCGGTAATCAGCCCCAGCATCTT.

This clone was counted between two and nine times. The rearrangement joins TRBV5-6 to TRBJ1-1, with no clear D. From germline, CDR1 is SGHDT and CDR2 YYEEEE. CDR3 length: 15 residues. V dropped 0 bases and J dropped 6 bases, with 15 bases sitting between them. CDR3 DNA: TGTGCCAGCAGCTTGGACGGGCGGGGTCCCCCTGAAGCTTTCTTT. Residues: CASSLDGRGPPEAFF.

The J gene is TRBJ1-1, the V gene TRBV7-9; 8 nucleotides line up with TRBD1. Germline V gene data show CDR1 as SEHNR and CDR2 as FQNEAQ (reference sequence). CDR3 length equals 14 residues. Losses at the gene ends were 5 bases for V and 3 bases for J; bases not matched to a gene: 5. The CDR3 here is CASSPQGADTEAFF. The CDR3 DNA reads TGTGCCAGCAGCCCCCAGGGGGCGGACACTGAAGCTTTCTTT. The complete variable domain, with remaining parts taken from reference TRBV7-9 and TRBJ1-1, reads DTGVSQNPRHKITKRGQNVTFRCDPISEHNRLYWYRQTLGQGPEFLTYFQNEAQLEKSRLLSDRFSAERPKGSFSTLEIQRTEQGDSAMYLCASSPQGADTEAFFGQGTRLTVV.

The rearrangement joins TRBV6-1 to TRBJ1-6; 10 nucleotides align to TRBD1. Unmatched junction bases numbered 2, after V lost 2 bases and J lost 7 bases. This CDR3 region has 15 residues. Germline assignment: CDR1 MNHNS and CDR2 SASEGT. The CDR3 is CASSELDRGNSPLHF. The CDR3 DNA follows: TGTGCCAGCAGTGAACTGGACAGGGGGAATTCACCCCTCCACTTT.

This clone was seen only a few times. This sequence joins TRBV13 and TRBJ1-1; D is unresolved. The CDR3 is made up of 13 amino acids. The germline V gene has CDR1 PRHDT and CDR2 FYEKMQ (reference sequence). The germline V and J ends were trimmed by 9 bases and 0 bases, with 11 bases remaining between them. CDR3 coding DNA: TGTGCCAGTCTCCGAAACATGAACACTGAAGCTTTCTTT. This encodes CASLRNMNTEAFF.

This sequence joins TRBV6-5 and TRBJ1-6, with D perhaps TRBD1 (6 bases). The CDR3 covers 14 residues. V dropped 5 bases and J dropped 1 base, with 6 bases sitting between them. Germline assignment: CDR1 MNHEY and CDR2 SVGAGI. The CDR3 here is CASSDRSYNSPLHF. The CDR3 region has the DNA TGTGCCAGCAGTGACAGGTCCTATAATTCACCCCTCCACTTT.

The CDR3 loop reads CASSSYGTGAYEQYF. The CDR3 nucleotides are TGCGCCAGCAGCTCGTACGGGACAGGGGCCTACGAGCAGTACTTC. The genes are TRBV5-1 and TRBJ2-5, with 10 positions matching TRBD1. TRBJ2-7 explains the end of the DNA better; the J call may be wrong. Germline-derived CDR1 and CDR2 are SGHRS and YFSETQ. The CDR3 covers 15 residues.

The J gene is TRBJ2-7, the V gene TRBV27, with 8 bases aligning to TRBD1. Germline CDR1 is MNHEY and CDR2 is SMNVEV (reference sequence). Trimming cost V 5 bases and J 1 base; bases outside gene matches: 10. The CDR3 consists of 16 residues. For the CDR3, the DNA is TGTGCCAGCAGTGCGGTGGGGACAGGAACTTCCTACGAGCAGTACTTC. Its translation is CASSAVGTGTSYEQYF.

CDR3 nucleotide sequence: TGCGCCAGCAGACAGGGGACCTACGAGCAGTACTTC. This gives the protein CASRQGTYEQYF. This rearrangement joins TRBV5-1 to TRBJ2-7; 7 positions agree with TRBD1. Trimming cost V 5 bases and J 2 bases; bases outside gene matches: 1. This CDR3 has 12 amino acids. Germline CDR1 is SGHRS and CDR2 is YFSETQ. The variable domain in full, completed from reference TRBV5-1 and TRBJ2-7, reads KAGVTQTPRYLIKTRGQQVTLSCSPISGHRSVSWYQQTPGQGLQFLFEYFSETQRNKGNFPGRFSGRQFSNSRSEMNVSTLELGDSALYLCASRQGTYEQYFGPGTRLTVT.

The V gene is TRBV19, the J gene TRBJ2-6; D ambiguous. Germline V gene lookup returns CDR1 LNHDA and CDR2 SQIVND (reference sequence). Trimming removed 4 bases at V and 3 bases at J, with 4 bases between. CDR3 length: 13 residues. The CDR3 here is CASSNGGANVLTF. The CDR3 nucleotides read TGTGCCAGTAGTAACGGTGGGGCCAACGTCCTGACTTTC.

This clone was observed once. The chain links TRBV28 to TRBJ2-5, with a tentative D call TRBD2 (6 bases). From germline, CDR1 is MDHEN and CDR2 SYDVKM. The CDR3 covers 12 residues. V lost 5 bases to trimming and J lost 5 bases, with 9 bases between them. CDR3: CASSGAGETQYF. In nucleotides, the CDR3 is TGTGCCAGCAGTGGGGCGGGGGAGACCCAGTACTTC. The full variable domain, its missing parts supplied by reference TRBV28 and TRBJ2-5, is DVKVTQSSRYLVKRTGEKVFLECVQDMDHENMFWYRQDPGLGLRLIYFSYDVKMKEKGDIPEGYSVSREKKERFSLILESASTNQTSMYLCASSGAGETQYFGPGTRLLVL.

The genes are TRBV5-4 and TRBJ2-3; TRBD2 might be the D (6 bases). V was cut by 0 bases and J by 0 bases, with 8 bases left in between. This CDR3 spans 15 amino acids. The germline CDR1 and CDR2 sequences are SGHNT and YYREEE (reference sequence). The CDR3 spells CASSLEAGSTDTQYF. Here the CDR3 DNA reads TGTGCCAGCAGCTTGGAAGCGGGTAGCACAGATACGCAGTATTTT.

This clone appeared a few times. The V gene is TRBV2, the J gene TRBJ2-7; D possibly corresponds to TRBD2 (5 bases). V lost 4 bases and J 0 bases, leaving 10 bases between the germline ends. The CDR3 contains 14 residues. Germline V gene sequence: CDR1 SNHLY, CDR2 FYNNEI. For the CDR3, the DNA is TGTGCCAGCAGTGGTGAGCGGATCTCCTACGAGCAGTACTTC. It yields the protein CASSGERISYEQYF.